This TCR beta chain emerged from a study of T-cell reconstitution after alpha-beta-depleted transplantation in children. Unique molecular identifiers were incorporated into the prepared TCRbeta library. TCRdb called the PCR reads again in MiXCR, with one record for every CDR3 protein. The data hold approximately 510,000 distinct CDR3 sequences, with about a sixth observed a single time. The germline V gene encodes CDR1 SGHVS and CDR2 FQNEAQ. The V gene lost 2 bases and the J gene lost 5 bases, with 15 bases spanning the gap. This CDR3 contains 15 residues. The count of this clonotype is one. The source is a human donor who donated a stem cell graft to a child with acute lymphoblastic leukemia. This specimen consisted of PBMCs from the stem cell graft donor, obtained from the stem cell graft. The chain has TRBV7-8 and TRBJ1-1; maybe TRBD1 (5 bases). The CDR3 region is CASSLLSTGGTEAFF. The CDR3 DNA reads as TGTGCCAGCAGCTTACTTAGCACTGGGGGGACTGAAGCTTTCTTT. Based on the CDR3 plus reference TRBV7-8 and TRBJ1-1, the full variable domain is GAGVSQSPRYKVAKRGQDVALRCDPISGHVSLFWYQQALGQGPEFLTYFQNEAQLDKSGLPSDRFFAERPEGSVSTLKIQRTQQEDSAVYLCASSLLSTGGTEAFFGQGTRLTVV.